The next 18 T cell receptor beta chains were all read from a single sample in a study of cytomegalovirus exposure and HLA in healthy donors. PCR employed 60 Vbeta and 13 Jbeta primers. Profiling relied on immunoSEQ multiplex PCR, and the TCRdb table lists in-frame clones only, not all of them. Here the sample spans 95,000 to 150,000 clones, around 80% being singletons. Input material: PBMCs. The receptor source for this set is a woman aged 45-65 years in good health and CMV-seropositive.

The chain carries TRBV12-5 and TRBJ2-1; 12 bases match TRBD2. With V trimmed by 3 bases and J by 4 bases, 1 base remained unmatched. CDR1 and CDR2 (germline): LGHNT, FRNRAP. The CDR3 consists of 15 residues. CDR3 residues: CASGFGTSGYNEQFF. The DNA of the CDR3 is TGTGCTAGTGGTTTTGGGACTAGCGGGTACAATGAGCAGTTCTTC. The full variable domain, with the rest looked up from reference TRBV12-5 and TRBJ2-1, is DARVTQTPRHKVTEMGQEVTMRCQPILGHNTVFWYRQTMMQGLELLAYFRNRAPLDDSGMPKDRFSAEMPDATLATLKIQPSEPRDSAVYFCASGFGTSGYNEQFFGPGTRLTVL.

The gene calls are TRBV7-9 and TRBJ2-3; a possible D gene is TRBD1 (7 bases). This CDR3 has 17 amino acids. Per germline, CDR1 SEHNR and CDR2 FQNEAQ (reference sequence). The germline V and J ends were trimmed by 5 bases and 0 bases, with 18 bases remaining between them. CDR3 residues: CASSLRRGRASTDTQYF. The CDR3 DNA reads TGTGCCAGCAGCCTTAGGAGGGGGCGGGCTAGCACAGATACGCAGTATTTT. Drawing the rest from reference TRBV7-9 and TRBJ2-3, the complete variable domain is DTGVSQNPRHKITKRGQNVTFRCDPISEHNRLYWYRQTLGQGPEFLTYFQNEAQLEKSRLLSDRFSAERPKGSFSTLEIQRTEQGDSAMYLCASSLRRGRASTDTQYFGPGTRLTVL.

The CDR3 is CASSLDFAGGNEQFF. DNA of the CDR3: TGTGCCAGCAGCTTGGATTTCGCGGGGGGGAATGAGCAGTTCTTC. V and J are TRBV5-6 and TRBJ2-1; 9 nucleotides match TRBD2. This CDR3 spans 15 amino acids. CDR1 is SGHDT, CDR2 YYEEEE, per germline. V lost 0 bases, J lost 7 bases, and 5 bases stayed unmatched.

The chain couples TRBV30 to TRBJ2-7; D may be TRBD2 (6 bases). The CDR3 spans 16 residues. Looked up from germline, CDR1 is GTSNPN and CDR2 is SVGIG (reference sequence). The chain's CDR3 is CALKQEGSVRAYEQYF. CDR3 DNA: TGTGCTTTAAAACAGGAGGGCAGTGTGAGAGCCTACGAGCAGTACTTC.

The sample holds a few counts of this clone. The V and J genes are TRBV4-3 and TRBJ2-5; the D gene is possibly TRBD2 (5 bases). CDR1 and CDR2 (germline): LGHNA, YSLEER. V lost 0 bases and J lost 5, with 10 bases in between. This CDR3 is built from 14 residues. CDR3 sequence: CASSQEKGGETQYF. The CDR3 DNA reads TGCGCCAGCAGCCAAGAAAAGGGCGGGGAGACCCAGTACTTC.

This chain joins TRBV4-1 and TRBJ2-4, with 10 positions matching TRBD2. Unmatched junction bases numbered 23, after V lost 5 bases and J lost 1 base. Looked up from germline, CDR1 is MGHRA and CDR2 is YSYEKL. The CDR3 is made up of 22 amino acids. CDR3 loop: CASSFYPRGLAGAGGAKNIQYF. The DNA of the CDR3 is TGCGCCAGCAGCTTCTACCCCCGCGGTCTAGCGGGAGCTGGAGGGGCCAAAAACATTCAGTACTTC.

This clone was detected only a few times. This chain links TRBV5-6 with TRBJ2-5; D ambiguous. Germline CDR1 and CDR2: SGHDT and YYEEEE. Between the trimmed V and J ends, which lost 4 bases and 1 base, there was a span of 8 bases. The CDR3 runs 13 residues. CDR3 sequence (DNA): TGTGCCAGCAGCGTACGCAGCCAAGAGACCCAGTACTTC. It encodes CASSVRSQETQYF.

V is TRBV21-1 and J is TRBJ1-1; the D segment call TRBD1 is taken from the table without a DNA check. TRBV21-1 is a recognized pseudogene. CDR3 length equals 17 residues. The CDR3 is CASSISKGQGGVAEAFF. The CDR3 DNA reads TGTGCCAGCAGCATCTCGAAGGGACAGGGGGGAGTAGCTGAAGCTTTCTTT.

This chain connects TRBV6-5 to TRBJ1-2; D gene ambiguous. From germline, CDR1 is MNHEY and CDR2 SVGAGI. V was clipped by 0 bases and J by 13 bases, with 21 bases between them. The CDR3 sequence is 15 residues long. The DNA of the CDR3 is TGTGCCAGCAGTTACTCGGCGGGATATCCTATGGCTGGCACCTTC. It codes for CASSYSAGYPMAGTF.

The chain employs TRBV7-9 and TRBJ1-2; D ambiguous. V shed 4 bases and J shed 3 bases, with 12 bases lying between them. The CDR3 extends over 14 amino acids. Germline V gene sequence: CDR1 SEHNR, CDR2 FQNEAQ (reference sequence). The CDR3 spells CASSSPPTDYGYTF. The DNA of the CDR3 is TGTGCCAGCAGCTCCCCCCCCACAGACTATGGCTACACCTTC.

This clone was picked up one time. This chain uses TRBV7-9 with TRBJ2-1, with 7 bases lining up with TRBD2. CDR3 length: 17 residues. With V trimmed by 5 bases and J by 9 bases, 19 bases remained unmatched. From germline, CDR1 is SEHNR and CDR2 FQNEAQ (reference sequence). The CDR3 DNA is TGTGCCAGCAGCCCGGGGCAGGGAGAAGCGGGGCGTATTGAGCAGTTCTTC. This encodes CASSPGQGEAGRIEQFF.

Concerning this clone: Germline and junction disagree at one end, which may indicate a read error. The rearrangement joins TRBV7-7 to TRBJ2-7; 10 bases align to TRBD1. The CDR3 loop spans 14 amino acids. Germline CDR1 reads SSHAT; CDR2 reads FNYEAQ (reference sequence). CDR3 residues: CASSPGTGAYEQYF. CDR3 sequence (DNA): TGTGCTAGCAGCCCGGGGACAGGGGCCTACGAGCAGTACTTC. Based on the CDR3 plus reference TRBV7-7 and TRBJ2-7, the full variable domain is GAGVSQSPRYKVTKRGQDVTLRCDPISSHATLYWYQQALGQGPEFLTYFNYEAQPDKSGLPSDRFSAERPEGSISTLTIQRTEQRDSAMYRCASSPGTGAYEQYFGPGTRLTVT.

This clone was detected only a few times. The chain carries TRBV6-5 and TRBJ2-2; 7 bases match TRBD1. The ends lost 6 bases at V and 1 base at J; junction bases unmatched: 2. The CDR3 contains 14 residues. Germline CDR1 reads MNHEY; CDR2 reads SVGAGI. CDR3 nucleotide sequence: TGTGCCAGCAGGGGGGACAGGAACACCGGGGAGCTGTTTTTT. Residues: CASRGDRNTGELFF.

The chain recombines TRBV11-3 with TRBJ2-7, with 8 bases aligning to TRBD2. J was trimmed by 3 bases and V by 4 bases; bases with no gene match: 8. The CDR3 runs 15 residues. Germline V gene lookup returns CDR1 SGHNT and CDR2 YENEEA. The CDR3 is CASSSVAGSYYEQYF. The CDR3 DNA reads as TGTGCCAGCAGCTCAGTAGCGGGAAGTTACTACGAGCAGTACTTC.

The chain carries TRBV5-1 and TRBJ2-7; D unresolved. V was trimmed by 0 bases and J by 4 bases, leaving 11 bases between them. This CDR3 is 14 amino acids long. Germline-derived CDR1 and CDR2 are SGHRS and YFSETQ. CDR3: CASSLAQFDYEQYF. The CDR3 DNA reads TGCGCCAGCAGCTTGGCACAGTTTGATTACGAGCAGTACTTC.

The chain links TRBV30 to TRBJ1-3; no definite D call. This CDR3 has 13 amino acids. The germline V and J ends were trimmed by 0 bases and 2 bases, with 5 bases remaining between them. Germline values: CDR1 GTSNPN, CDR2 SVGIG (reference sequence). The chain's CDR3 is CAWSVLAGNTIYF. In DNA, the CDR3 is TGTGCCTGGAGTGTACTAGCTGGAAACACCATATATTTT.

V gene TRBV5-4 combines with J gene TRBJ1-2, with 9 nucleotides matching TRBD1. V lost 4 bases and J lost 0; bases outside the gene matches: 4. In germline, CDR1 is SGHNT, CDR2 YYREEE (reference sequence). This CDR3 contains 15 residues. This chain's CDR3 is CASSLGQGTNYGYTF. In DNA, the CDR3 is TGTGCCAGCAGCCTTGGACAGGGGACTAACTATGGCTACACCTTC.

This clone appeared a few times. V and J are TRBV29-1 and TRBJ2-5, with D perhaps matching TRBD1 (6 bases). V was trimmed by 6 bases and J by 5 bases, leaving 13 bases between them. The germline V gene encodes CDR1 SQVTM and CDR2 ANQGSEA. The CDR3 has 12 residues. The CDR3 DNA reads as TGCAGCGTCCAGGGGTTCTCGGAGACCCAGTACTTC. It yields the protein CSVQGFSETQYF. Full variable domain (missing parts from reference TRBV29-1 and TRBJ2-5): SAVISQKPSRDICQRGTSLTIQCQVDSQVTMMFWYRQQPGQSLTLIATANQGSEATYESGFVIDKFPISRPNLTFSTLTVSNMSPEDSSIYLCSVQGFSETQYFGPGTRLLVL.